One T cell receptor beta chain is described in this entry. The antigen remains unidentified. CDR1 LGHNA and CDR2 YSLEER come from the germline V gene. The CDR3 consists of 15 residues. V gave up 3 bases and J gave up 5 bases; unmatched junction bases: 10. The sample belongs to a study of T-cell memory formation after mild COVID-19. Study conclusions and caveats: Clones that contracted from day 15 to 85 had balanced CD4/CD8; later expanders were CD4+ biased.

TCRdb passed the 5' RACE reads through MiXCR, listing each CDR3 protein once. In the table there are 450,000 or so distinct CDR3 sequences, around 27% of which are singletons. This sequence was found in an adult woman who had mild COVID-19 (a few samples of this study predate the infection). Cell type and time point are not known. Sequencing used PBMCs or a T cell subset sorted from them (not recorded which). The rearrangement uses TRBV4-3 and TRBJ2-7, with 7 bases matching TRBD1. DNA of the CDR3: TGCGCCAGCAGCCACCCAAGAGGGGGCCTGGACGAGCAGTACTTC. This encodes CASSHPRGGLDEQYF.